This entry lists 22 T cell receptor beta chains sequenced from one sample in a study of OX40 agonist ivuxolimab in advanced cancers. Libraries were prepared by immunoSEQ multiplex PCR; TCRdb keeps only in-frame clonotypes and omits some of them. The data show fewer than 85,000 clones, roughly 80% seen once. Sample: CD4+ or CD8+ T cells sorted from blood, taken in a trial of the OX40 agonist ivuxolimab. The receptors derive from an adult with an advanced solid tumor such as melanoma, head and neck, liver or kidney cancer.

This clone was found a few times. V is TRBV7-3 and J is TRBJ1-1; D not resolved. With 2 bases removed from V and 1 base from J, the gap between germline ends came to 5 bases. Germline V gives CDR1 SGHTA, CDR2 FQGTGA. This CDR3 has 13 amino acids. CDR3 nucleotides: TGTGCCAGCAGCTTATACAGGAACACTGAAGCTTTCTTT. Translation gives CASSLYRNTEAFF.

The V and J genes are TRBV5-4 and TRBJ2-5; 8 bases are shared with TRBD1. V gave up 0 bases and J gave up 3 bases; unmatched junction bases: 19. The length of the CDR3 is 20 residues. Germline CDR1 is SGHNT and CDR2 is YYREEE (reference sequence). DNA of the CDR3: TGTGCCAGCAGCTTGGAGGCACCGGACAGGGAGCGAAGCGGTGAAGAGACCCAGTACTTC. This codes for CASSLEAPDRERSGEETQYF.

The CDR3 coding sequence is TGTGCCAGCAGCACGACAGGGGAGAGCAATCAGCCCCAGCATTTT. Amino acids: CASSTTGESNQPQHF. This chain links TRBV6-6 with TRBJ1-5; 8 positions match TRBD1. The V and J ends lost 6 bases and 1 base, in that order; junction bases with no gene match: 5. Germline CDR1 is MNHNY and CDR2 is SVGAGI (reference sequence). This CDR3 has 15 amino acids.

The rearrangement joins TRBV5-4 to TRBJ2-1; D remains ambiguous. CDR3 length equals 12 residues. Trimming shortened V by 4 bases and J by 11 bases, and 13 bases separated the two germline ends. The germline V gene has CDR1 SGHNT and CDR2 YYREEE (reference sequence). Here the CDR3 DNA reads TGTGCCAGCAGCCAAGAAGCGAAGAAGCAGTTCTTC. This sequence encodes CASSQEAKKQFF.

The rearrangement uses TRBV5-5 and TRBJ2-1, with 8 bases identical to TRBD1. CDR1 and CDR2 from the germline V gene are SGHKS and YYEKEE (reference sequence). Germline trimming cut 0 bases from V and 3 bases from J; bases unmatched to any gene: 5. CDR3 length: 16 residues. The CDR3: CASSLEADRDYNEQFF. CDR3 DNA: TGTGCCAGCAGCTTGGAAGCGGACAGGGACTACAATGAGCAGTTCTTC.

The CDR3: CASSLGGSNTGELFF. The CDR3 bases are TGCGCCAGCAGCTTAGGAGGGTCCAACACCGGGGAGCTGTTTTTT. The rearrangement uses TRBV5-1 and TRBJ2-2; tentative D call: TRBD2 (6 bases). CDR1 SGHRS and CDR2 YFSETQ come from the germline V gene. V was clipped by 2 bases and J by 2 bases, with 10 bases between them. The CDR3 covers 15 residues.

In DNA form, the CDR3 reads TGTGCCACCAGCAGAGGGGGTACGGGCACTGAAGCTTTCTTT. Protein sequence: CATSRGGTGTEAFF. The rearrangement links TRBV15 to TRBJ1-1; no definite D call. With 1 base removed from V and 4 bases from J, the gap between germline ends came to 10 bases. The CDR3 spans 14 residues. The germline gives CDR1 LNHNV, CDR2 YYDKDF (reference sequence).

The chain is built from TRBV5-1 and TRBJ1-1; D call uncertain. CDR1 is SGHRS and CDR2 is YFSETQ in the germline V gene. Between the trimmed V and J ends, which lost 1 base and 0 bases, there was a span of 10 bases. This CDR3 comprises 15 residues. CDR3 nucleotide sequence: TGCGCCAGCAGCTTGCGCGGGGAAATGAACACTGAAGCTTTCTTT. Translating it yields CASSLRGEMNTEAFF.

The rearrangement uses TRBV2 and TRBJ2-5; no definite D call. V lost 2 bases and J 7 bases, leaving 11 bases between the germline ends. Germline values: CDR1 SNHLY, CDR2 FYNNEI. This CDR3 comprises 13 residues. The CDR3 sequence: CASSEPFWVTQYF. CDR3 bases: TGTGCCAGCAGTGAACCTTTTTGGGTGACCCAGTACTTC.

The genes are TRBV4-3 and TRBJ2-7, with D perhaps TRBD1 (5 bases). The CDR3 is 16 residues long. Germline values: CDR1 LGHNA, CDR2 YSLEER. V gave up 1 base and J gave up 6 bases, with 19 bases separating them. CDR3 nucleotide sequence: TGCGCCAGCAGCCAAGTAGTAACGTCGTTAAGGGGCGAGCAGTACTTC. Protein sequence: CASSQVVTSLRGEQYF.

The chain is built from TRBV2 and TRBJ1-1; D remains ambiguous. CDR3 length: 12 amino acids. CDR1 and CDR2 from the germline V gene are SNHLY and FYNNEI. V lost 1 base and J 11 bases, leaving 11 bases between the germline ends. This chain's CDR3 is CASSEDWWLAFF. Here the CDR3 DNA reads TGTGCCAGCAGTGAAGACTGGTGGTTGGCTTTCTTT.

In DNA form, the CDR3 reads TGTGCCAGCAGCCGGGGGGGCTCTGGGGCCAACGTCCTGACTTTC. It codes for CASSRGGSGANVLTF. The rearrangement joins TRBV9 to TRBJ2-6; 8 bases map to TRBD2. The length of the CDR3 is 15 residues. Germline CDR1 SGDLS, CDR2 YYNGEE. The V gene end was trimmed by 4 bases and the J gene end by 0 bases; junction bases not matched to a gene: 0.

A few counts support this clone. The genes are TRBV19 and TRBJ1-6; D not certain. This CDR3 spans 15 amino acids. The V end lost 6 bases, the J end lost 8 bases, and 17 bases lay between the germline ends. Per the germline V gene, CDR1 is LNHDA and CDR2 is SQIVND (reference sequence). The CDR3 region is CASSRGRGGYSPLHF. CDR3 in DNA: TGTGCCAGTAGCCGTGGACGGGGAGGGTATTCACCCCTCCACTTT.

The CDR3 reads CSVPGQGLYGYTF. The CDR3 bases are TGCAGCGTCCCGGGACAGGGTCTCTATGGCTACACCTTC. The chain employs TRBV29-1 and TRBJ1-2; 9 nucleotides match TRBD1. V dropped 6 bases and J dropped 4; count of bases not matched to a gene: 6. Per germline, CDR1 SQVTM and CDR2 ANQGSEA. The CDR3 is made up of 13 amino acids.

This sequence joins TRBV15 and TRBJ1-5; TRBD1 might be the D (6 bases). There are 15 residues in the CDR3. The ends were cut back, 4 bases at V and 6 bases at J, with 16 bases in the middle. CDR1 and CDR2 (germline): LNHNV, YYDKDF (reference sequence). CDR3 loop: CATSISGAQSQPQHF. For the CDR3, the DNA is TGTGCCACCAGCATATCAGGGGCTCAAAGTCAGCCCCAGCATTTT.

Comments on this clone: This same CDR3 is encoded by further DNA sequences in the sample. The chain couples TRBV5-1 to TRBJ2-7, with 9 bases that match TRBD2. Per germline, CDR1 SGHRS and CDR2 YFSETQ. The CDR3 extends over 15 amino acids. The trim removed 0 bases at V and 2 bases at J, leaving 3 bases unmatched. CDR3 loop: CASSLGGGGAYEQYV. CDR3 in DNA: TGCGCCAGCAGCTTGGGTGGCGGGGGGGCCTACGAGCAGTACGTC.

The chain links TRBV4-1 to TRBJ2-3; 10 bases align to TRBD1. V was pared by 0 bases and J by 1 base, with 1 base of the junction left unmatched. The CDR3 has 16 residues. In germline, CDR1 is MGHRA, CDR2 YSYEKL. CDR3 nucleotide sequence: TGCGCCAGCAGCCAAGATGGGACAGGGGGCACAGATACGCAGTATTTT. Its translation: CASSQDGTGGTDTQYF.

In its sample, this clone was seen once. The CDR3 DNA follows: TGTGCCACTACACTACAGGGGACTAATGAAAAACTGTTTTTT. It translates to CATTLQGTNEKLFF. The chain links TRBV5-4 to TRBJ1-4, with 7 nucleotides matching TRBD1. CDR3 length equals 14 residues. With 9 bases clipped from V and 2 bases from J, the junction kept 7 bases outside the gene matches. CDR1 is SGHNT, CDR2 YYREEE, per germline (reference sequence).

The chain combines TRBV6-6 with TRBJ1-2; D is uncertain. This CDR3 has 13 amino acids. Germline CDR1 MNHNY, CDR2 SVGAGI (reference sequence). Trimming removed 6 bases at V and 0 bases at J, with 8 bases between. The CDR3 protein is CASSRTSNYGYTF. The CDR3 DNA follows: TGTGCCAGCAGCCGTACATCTAACTATGGCTACACCTTC.

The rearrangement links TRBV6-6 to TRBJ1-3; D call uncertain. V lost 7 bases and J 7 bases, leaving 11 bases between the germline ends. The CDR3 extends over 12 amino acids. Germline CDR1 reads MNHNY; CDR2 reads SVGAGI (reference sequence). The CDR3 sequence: CASTLSENTIYF. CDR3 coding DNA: TGTGCCAGCACCCTATCAGAGAACACCATATATTTT.

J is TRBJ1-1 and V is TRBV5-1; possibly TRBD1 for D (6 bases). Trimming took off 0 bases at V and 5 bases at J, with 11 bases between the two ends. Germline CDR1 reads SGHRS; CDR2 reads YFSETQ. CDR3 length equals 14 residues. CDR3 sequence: CASSLAGGGTEAFF. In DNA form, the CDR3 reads TGCGCCAGCAGCTTGGCGGGAGGGGGGACTGAAGCTTTCTTT.

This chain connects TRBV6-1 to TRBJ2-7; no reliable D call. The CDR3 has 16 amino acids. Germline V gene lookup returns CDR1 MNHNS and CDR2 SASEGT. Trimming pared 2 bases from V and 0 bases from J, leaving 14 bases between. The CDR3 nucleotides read TGTGCCAGCAGTGAACCGGGCCTACTTGGCTCCTACGAGCAGTACGTC. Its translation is CASSEPGLLGSYEQYV.